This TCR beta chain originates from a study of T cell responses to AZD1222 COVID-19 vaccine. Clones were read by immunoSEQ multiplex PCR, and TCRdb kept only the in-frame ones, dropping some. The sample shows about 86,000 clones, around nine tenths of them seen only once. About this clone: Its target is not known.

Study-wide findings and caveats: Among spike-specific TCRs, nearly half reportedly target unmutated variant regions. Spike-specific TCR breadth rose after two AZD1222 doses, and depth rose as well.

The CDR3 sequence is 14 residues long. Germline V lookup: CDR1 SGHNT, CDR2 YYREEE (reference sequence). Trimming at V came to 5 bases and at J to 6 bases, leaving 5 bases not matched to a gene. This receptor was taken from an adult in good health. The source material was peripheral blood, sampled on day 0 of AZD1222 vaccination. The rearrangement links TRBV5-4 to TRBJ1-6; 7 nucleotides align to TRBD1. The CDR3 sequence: CASRLRGPNSPLHF. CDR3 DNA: TGTGCCAGCAGATTGAGGGGGCCTAATTCACCCCTCCACTTT.